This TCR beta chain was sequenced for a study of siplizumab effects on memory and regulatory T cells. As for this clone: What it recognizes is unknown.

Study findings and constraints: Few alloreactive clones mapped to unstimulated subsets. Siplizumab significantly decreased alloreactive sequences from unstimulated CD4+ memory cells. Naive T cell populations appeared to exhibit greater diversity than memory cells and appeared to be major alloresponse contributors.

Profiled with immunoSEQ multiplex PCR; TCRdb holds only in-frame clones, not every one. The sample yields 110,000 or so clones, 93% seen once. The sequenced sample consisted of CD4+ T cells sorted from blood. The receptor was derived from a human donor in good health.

CDR3 sequence (DNA): TGTGCCAGCAGCTTTAGGGGAACAGGATACTCCTACGAGCAGTACTTC. Protein sequence: CASSFRGTGYSYEQYF. The V gene is TRBV5-6, the J gene TRBJ2-7; D might be TRBD1 (5 bases). V was shortened by 2 bases and J by 0 bases, with 15 bases between the two germline ends. This CDR3 has 16 amino acids. Looked up from germline, CDR1 is SGHDT and CDR2 is YYEEEE.